The rows below give T cell receptor beta chains drawn from one sample of a study of blood T cells in healthy people across ages. One entry per CDR3 protein, called by TCRdb with MiXCR from the 5' RACE reads. Here the sample spans over a million distinct CDR3 sequences, 40% to 45% being singletons. The sequencing input was blood. The source of these receptors is a woman in her sixties or seventies in good health. The CDR3 runs from the conserved cysteine through the conserved F or W. A D gene is named only where the DNA matches it firmly. Size values are once, few and many counts, or a class for expanded clones, and some rows have none.

clone_size j_call cdr3_length d_call v_call cdr3_nt cdr3_aa
- TRBJ2-1 18 TRBD2 TRBV18 TGTGCCAGCTCGCCGAGGCGAGTAGCGGGAGTTAAAGGAATCGAGCAGTTCTTC CASSPRRVAGVKGIEQFF
few TRBJ2-5 15 - TRBV7-9 TGTGCCAGCAGCTTAGGGCAGAGGCTAGGAGAGACCCAGTACTTC CASSLGQRLGETQYF
few TRBJ2-7 17 TRBD2 TRBV15 TGTGCCACCAGCAGGGAAAGCGGGGGACCAGGGCCCTACGAGCAGTACTTC CATSRESGGPGPYEQYF
- TRBJ2-1 14 - TRBV15 TGTGCCACCAGCAGAGCCAGGGTTGGGGATGAGCAGTTCTTC CATSRARVGDEQFF
- TRBJ2-3 13 TRBD2 TRBV20-1 TGCAGTGCCCGAAGCGGGACGACAGATACGCAGTATTTT CSARSGTTDTQYF
- TRBJ2-1 19 TRBD2 TRBV20-1 TGCAGTGCTAGAGTTCTGATTAGTCTGACTAGCGGGGGAAACAATGAGCAGTTCTTC CSARVLISLTSGGNNEQFF
- TRBJ2-1 13 TRBD2 TRBV3-1 TGTGCCAGTGAAGCGGGAGCCTACAATGAGCAGTTCTTC CASEAGAYNEQFF
few TRBJ1-2 16 TRBD1 TRBV7-9 TGTGCCAGCAGCTCCCGGGACAGCTTATTGAACTATGGCTACACCTTC CASSSRDSLLNYGYTF
- TRBJ2-3 15 - TRBV12-3/TRBV12-4 TGTGCCAGCAGTTCCGGGGGCGTCTTCACAGATACGCAGTATTTT CASSSGGVFTDTQYF
- TRBJ2-7 14 - TRBV3-1 TGTGCCAGCAGCCAAGTGGGGGAATCCTACGAGCAGTACTTC CASSQVGESYEQYF
once TRBJ2-5 15 TRBD2 TRBV5-5 TGTGCCAGCAGCTCGTCCCGGACTAGCGGGAGCGAGGAGTACTTC CASSSSRTSGSEEYF
few TRBJ2-1 15 - TRBV15 TGTGCCACCAGCAGAGATCAGTGGGCAGAGAGGGAGCAGTTCTTC CATSRDQWAEREQFF
- TRBJ1-1 17 TRBD1 TRBV5-1 TGCGCCAGCAGCTCCGGGACAGGGGCCCTCCCGCACACTGAAGCTTTCTTT CASSSGTGALPHTEAFF
many TRBJ2-4 14 - TRBV20-1 TGCAGTGCTAGTTCGTTAAGCGGACTAAACATTCAGTACTTC CSASSLSGLNIQYF
many TRBJ2-1 17 TRBD2 TRBV10-3 TGTGCCATCAGTGAAGGTCAGCGGGATGGATCCTACAATGAGCAGTTCTTC CAISEGQRDGSYNEQFF
- TRBJ1-2 14 TRBD1 TRBV30 TGTGCCTGGAGTAGGGACAGGACTAACTATGGCTACACCTTC CAWSRDRTNYGYTF
few TRBJ1-6 16 - TRBV20-1 TGCAGTGCCACAGCCCGGGTGGGGATTTTTGATTCACCCCTCCACTTT CSATARVGIFDSPLHF
few TRBJ2-1 12 - TRBV4-1 TGCGCCAGCAGCCAACGGGGGAATGAGCAGTTCTTC CASSQRGNEQFF
- TRBJ2-1 18 TRBD2 TRBV12-3/TRBV12-4 TGTGCCAGCAGTTTAGGTGGGACTAGCGGGAGGGCTGAGAATGAGCAGTTCTTC CASSLGGTSGRAENEQFF
few TRBJ2-3 15 TRBD2 TRBV6-1 TGTGCCAGCAGTGAAGCGGGACTAGTCACAGATACGCAGTATTTT CASSEAGLVTDTQYF
- TRBJ2-7 17 - TRBV27 TGTGCCAGCAGTTTATCACCCCCCACAGGGATGGGATACGAGCAGTACTTC CASSLSPPTGMGYEQYF
- TRBJ2-3 14 - TRBV20-1 TGCAGTGCCGCAGGAGGGGTTTCCACAGATACGCAGTATTTT CSAAGGVSTDTQYF
- TRBJ1-6 14 - TRBV7-9 TGTGCCAGCAGCCCCGTAGGTTGGGATTCACCCCTCCACTTT CASSPVGWDSPLHF
- TRBJ1-4 13 - TRBV10-3 TGTGCCGTGAGTCCGGAGGCTAATGAAAAACTGTTTTTT CAVSPEANEKLFF
once TRBJ2-3 17 TRBD2 TRBV14 TGTGCCAGCAGCCAAGATGGTAGCGGGAGGCCCACAGATACGCAGTATTTT CASSQDGSGRPTDTQYF
few TRBJ2-1 16 - TRBV4-2 TGTGCCAGCAGCCAAGATCACTTTCAGGGATACAATGAGCAGTTCTTC CASSQDHFQGYNEQFF
- TRBJ2-5 14 - TRBV10-3 TGTGCCATCAGCGATGGACTCAGCCAAGAGACCCAGTACTTC CAISDGLSQETQYF
- TRBJ2-7 15 TRBD2 TRBV7-9 TGTGCCAGCAGCTCCTTGGGAGGGCTAGTATACGAGCAGTACTTC CASSSLGGLVYEQYF
few TRBJ2-1 15 - TRBV7-9 TGTGCCAGCAGCTTACTAGCGAATAAGTACAATGAGCAGTTCTTC CASSLLANKYNEQFF
- TRBJ1-2 14 TRBD1 TRBV27 TGTGCCAGCAGTTCGACAGGGATGGACTATGGCTACACCTTC CASSSTGMDYGYTF
- TRBJ2-1 14 TRBD2 TRBV11-2 TGTGCCGGCAGCCTCACCCCCTATAGCGGGGAGCAGTTCTTC CAGSLTPYSGEQFF
- TRBJ2-5 14 - TRBV20-1 TGCAGTGCTAGAACACAGGTTAACGAGGCGACCCAGTACTTC CSARTQVNEATQYF
- TRBJ2-5 14 TRBD2 TRBV20-1 TGCAGTGCACCTCTAGCGGGAGTCCGGGAGACCCAGTACTTC CSAPLAGVRETQYF
few TRBJ2-7 14 - TRBV14 TGTGCCAGCAGCGGGAGGGACAGGTTGTGGGAGCAGTACTTC CASSGRDRLWEQYF
few TRBJ2-7 13 - TRBV13 TGTGCCAGCAGCTCGGCGGCCTCCTACGAGCAGTACTTC CASSSAASYEQYF
few TRBJ2-5 18 TRBD2 TRBV4-2 TGTGCCAGCAGCCAAGAGCCGACTAGCGGACCCCTGGGAGAGACCCAGTACTTC CASSQEPTSGPLGETQYF
- TRBJ1-5 16 - TRBV4-2 TGTGCCAGCAGCCAAGAACAGGGACGAAGCAATCAGCCCCAGCATTTT CASSQEQGRSNQPQHF
- TRBJ2-3 15 TRBD1 TRBV12-3/TRBV12-4 TGTGCCAACAGCCCGACGGGACAGAGCACAGATACGCAGTATTTT CANSPTGQSTDTQYF
few TRBJ2-1 12 - TRBV6-5 TGTGCCAGCAGCGAGCTCGGGTTCGAGCAGTTCTTC CASSELGFEQFF
- TRBJ2-3 15 TRBD1 TRBV24-1 TGTGCCACCAGTGACTCGGGACAGGGGATGGATACGCAGTATTTT CATSDSGQGMDTQYF
- TRBJ2-3 15 TRBD2 TRBV4-1 TGCGCCAGCAAATTGGCGGGAGGGGGAACAGATACGCAGTATTTT CASKLAGGGTDTQYF
- TRBJ2-7 16 - TRBV5-5 TGTGCCAGCAGCTTGGCCGGCGGCAGGGAGATCTACGAGCAGTACTTC CASSLAGGREIYEQYF
- TRBJ2-2 15 - TRBV6-1 TGTGCCAGCAGTGCTAGATCATCGAACACCGGGGAGCTGTTTTTT CASSARSSNTGELFF